These 17 T cell receptor beta chains share one sample of origin, sequenced in a study of breast tumors, draining lymph nodes, adjacent tissues. Breast cancer patients provided tissue from their axillary draining lymph nodes. MiXCR, applied by TCRdb to the multiplex PCR reads, yields one record per CDR3 protein. The sample gives 250,000 or so distinct CDR3 sequences, roughly 31% of which show up once; roughly 1.1% is in the top ten. Material: axillary lymph node tissue. These receptors all come from a female donor with breast cancer. Some clones in this sample may be carry-over from other donors' samples.

This clonotype was counted ten times or more. The chain links TRBV10-3 to TRBJ2-5; 11 positions agree with TRBD2. Germline V CDR1 and CDR2: ENHRY, SYGVKD. Trimming at V came to 7 bases and at J to 2 bases, leaving 3 bases not matched to a gene. The CDR3 runs to 14 residues. CDR3 sequence reads: CAIKGLAEQETQYF. The CDR3 DNA reads TGTGCCATCAAGGGACTAGCGGAACAAGAGACCCAGTACTTC.

This clonotype was found many times. The chain combines TRBV20-1 with TRBJ2-1, with TRBD2 matching over 8 bases. The CDR3 has 17 amino acids. Trimming removed 0 bases from V and 3 bases from J; junction bases left unmatched: 10. Per the germline V gene, CDR1 is DFQATT and CDR2 is SNEGSKA (reference sequence). The CDR3, as DNA: TGCAGTGCTAGAGATCTCCGAGCGGGAGCGGACTACAATGAGCAGTTCTTC. This gives the protein CSARDLRAGADYNEQFF.

This clonotype has at least ten counts. The chain links TRBV20-1 to TRBJ2-3; D is possibly TRBD2 (6 bases). Trimming took off 4 bases at V and 4 bases at J, with 9 bases between the two ends. The CDR3 contains 12 residues. Germline V gene lookup returns CDR1 DFQATT and CDR2 SNEGSKA (reference sequence). CDR3 coding DNA: TGCAGTGCTAAACTAGCTGCAGATACGCAGTATTTT. It specifies CSAKLAADTQYF.

Details on this clonotype: A read error may account for a junction end that differs from germline. The CDR3 DNA sequence: TGTGCCGGCAGCTACCAAGCCAGCCGGGAGACCCAGTACTTC. Its protein product is CAGSYQASRETQYF. The chain employs TRBV3-1 and TRBJ2-5, with D hard to call. The CDR3 is 14 residues long. CDR1 LGHDT and CDR2 YNNKEL come from the germline V gene (reference sequence).

This clonotype was counted ten times or more. The rearrangement links TRBV6-1 to TRBJ1-6, with TRBD1 matching 8 bases. Germline V gene lookup returns CDR1 MNHNS and CDR2 SASEGT. Trimming at V came to 3 bases and at J to 7 bases, leaving 5 bases not matched to a gene. CDR3 length: 15 amino acids. The CDR3 sequence: CASSDRDRRNSPLHF. CDR3 nucleotide sequence: TGTGCCAGCAGTGACCGGGACAGGAGAAATTCACCCCTCCACTTT.

This clonotype was observed at least ten times. The chain uses TRBV7-9 and TRBJ2-7; 7 nucleotides line up with TRBD1. Germline CDR1 and CDR2: SEHNR and FQNEAQ (reference sequence). This CDR3 has 16 amino acids. Germline trimming cut 5 bases from V and 3 bases from J; bases unmatched to any gene: 13. CDR3: CASSHSPRQGDYEQYF. CDR3 bases: TGTGCCAGCAGCCATAGCCCCCGGCAGGGGGACTACGAGCAGTACTTC.

The sample holds a few counts of this clonotype. The chain uses TRBV30 and TRBJ2-2, with D uncertain. Germline V gene sequence: CDR1 GTSNPN, CDR2 SVGIG (reference sequence). The CDR3 extends over 14 amino acids. Trimming took off 3 bases at V and 3 bases at J, with 11 bases between the two ends. CDR3 DNA sequence: TGTGCCTGGAGGGACGGATCGGACACCGGGGAGCTGTTTTTT. Amino acid sequence: CAWRDGSDTGELFF.

This clonotype showed up just a few times. At one end the junction does not follow the germline gene, possibly because of a read error. The V call is TRBV6-6, the J call TRBJ1-5; D perhaps matches TRBD1 (5 bases). CDR3 length equals 15 residues. The germline V gene encodes CDR1 MNHNY and CDR2 SVGAGI (reference sequence). The CDR3 nucleotides read TGTGCCAGCAGTCACTCGACAGAGGGGAATCAGCCCCAGCATTTT. It codes for CASSHSTEGNQPQHF.

The rearrangement uses TRBV6-2 or TRBV6-3 and TRBJ1-5; D is undetermined. Germline V gene data show CDR1 as MNHEY and CDR2 as SVGEGT. Trimming cost V 6 bases and J 3 bases, with 15 bases left between them. The CDR3 consists of 15 residues. The CDR3 coding sequence is TGTGCCAGCAGCCGCCCCTCGACCCTCAATCAGCCCCAGCATTTT. Its translation: CASSRPSTLNQPQHF.

This clonotype was seen many times. The gene calls are TRBV28 and TRBJ2-3; D is unresolved. CDR3 length: 14 residues. Deletions cut 6 bases from V and 3 bases from J, with 13 bases between. Germline assignment: CDR1 MDHEN and CDR2 SYDVKM. The CDR3 region is CASSQVALTDTQYF. The CDR3 DNA follows: TGTGCCAGCAGCCAAGTAGCCCTTACAGATACGCAGTATTTT.

The chain employs TRBV20-1 and TRBJ2-3, with 10 bases identical to TRBD2. The germline CDR1 and CDR2 sequences are DFQATT and SNEGSKA (reference sequence). After removal of 0 bases from V and 10 bases from J, the junction contained 13 bases not matched to a gene. The CDR3 has 16 residues. The CDR3 is CSARDDGLAAGVAQYF. CDR3 DNA: TGCAGTGCTAGAGATGACGGACTAGCGGCAGGCGTTGCGCAGTATTTT.

This clonotype was recorded at least ten times. Compared with germline, one end of the junction differs, possibly owing to a read error. The J gene is TRBJ2-7, the V gene TRBV20-1, with 10 nucleotides matching TRBD2. The CDR3 totals 12 residues. Per the germline V gene, CDR1 is DFQATT and CDR2 is SNEGSKA (reference sequence). The DNA of the CDR3 is TGCAGTACTAGCGGGACAACCTACGAGCAGTACTTC. This translates into CSTSGTTYEQYF.

This clonotype was seen many times. The rearrangement uses TRBV5-4 and TRBJ2-3; weak D call: TRBD1 (5 bases). CDR3 size: 15 residues. Trimming pared 0 bases from V and 2 bases from J, leaving 10 bases between. Germline CDR1 and CDR2: SGHNT and YYREEE (reference sequence). The CDR3 region is CASSLGQYSTDTQYF. In nucleotides, the CDR3 is TGTGCCAGCAGCTTGGGACAGTACTCCACAGATACGCAGTATTTT.

This clonotype came up many times. The rearrangement joins TRBV6-6 to TRBJ2-2; D gene ambiguous. Germline CDR1 and CDR2: MNHNY and SVGAGI (reference sequence). This CDR3 spans 15 amino acids. V was pared by 4 bases and J by 1 base, with 10 bases between. In DNA form, the CDR3 reads TGTGCCAGCAGTTTCCGCGCAGGGAACACCGGGGAGCTGTTTTTT. This codes for CASSFRAGNTGELFF.

This clonotype was seen only a few times. Being one base from a much bigger clone, this may be a read error. This chain links TRBV7-3 with TRBJ2-7; 10 nucleotides align to TRBD2. The CDR3 extends over 15 amino acids. Germline V gene data show CDR1 as SGHTA and CDR2 as FQGTGA. CDR3 coding DNA: TGTGCCAGCAGCTTAAAAGCGGGAGGGCCTTACGAGCAGCACTTC. This gives the protein CASSLKAGGPYEQHF.

The chain couples TRBV20-1 to TRBJ1-3; unclear D gene. This CDR3 is built from 12 residues. CDR1 and CDR2 (germline): DFQATT, SNEGSKA (reference sequence). V lost 1 base to trimming and J lost 7 bases, with 8 bases between them. This chain's CDR3 is CSARVGGNTIYF. DNA of the CDR3: TGCAGTGCTAGAGTGGGAGGGAACACCATATATTTT.

Concerning this clonotype: A clone one base away is much larger, so this may be a read error. The CDR3 here is CASSQADNGYEQHF. CDR3 sequence (DNA): TGCGCCAGCAGCCAAGCTGATAACGGCTACGAGCAGCACTTC. The rearrangement links TRBV14 to TRBJ2-7, with D uncertain. The CDR3 is made up of 14 amino acids. Germline V gene sequence: CDR1 SGHDN, CDR2 FVKESK. The entire variable domain, with the rest obtained from reference TRBV14 and TRBJ2-7, is as follows: EAGVTQFPSHSVIEKGQTVTLRCDPISGHDNLYWYRRVMGKEIKFLLHFVKESKQDESGMPNNRFLAERTGGTYSTLKVQPAELEDSGVYFCASSQADNGYEQHFGPGTRLTVT.